The rows below give T cell receptor beta chains drawn from one sample of a study of T-cell reconstitution after alpha-beta-depleted transplantation in children. TCRdb reprocessed the PCR reads via MiXCR and lists one record per CDR3 protein. The repertoire holds roughly 500,000 distinct CDR3 sequences, with roughly a tenth as singletons. The input for sequencing was PBMCs, taken before TCRalphabeta/CD19-depleted stem cell transplant. Receptors were obtained from a child aged 2-15 years with inherited bone marrow failure, due to receive a stem cell transplant. Each CDR3 is given with its conserved first and last residue. Fields, in order: clone size, D gene, V gene, J gene, CDR3 protein, CDR3 DNA. D genes are given only for firm matches. For some rows the clone size is stated as once, few or many, or as a class when expanded; others skip it.

>many|TRBD2|TRBV27|TRBJ2-1
CASSLAGGSEQFF
TGTGCCAGCAGCCTAGCGGGAGGTAGTGAGCAGTTCTTC
>many|-|TRBV5-8|TRBJ2-3
CASSFPRTDTQYF
TGTGCCAGCAGCTTCCCTCGGACAGATACGCAGTATTTT
>many|-|TRBV20-1|TRBJ2-1
CSAPEQTTYNEQFF
TGCAGTGCCCCGGAACAGACGACTTACAATGAGCAGTTCTTC
>-|-|TRBV4-1|TRBJ2-3
CASSPDTTDTQYF
TGCGCCAGCAGCCCCGACACCACAGATACGCAGTATTTT
>many|TRBD1|TRBV7-9|TRBJ2-7
CASSHTRTGGFYEQYF
TGTGCCAGCAGCCACACCCGGACAGGGGGCTTTTACGAGCAGTACTTC
>many|-|TRBV29-1|TRBJ2-2
CSVGGGTGELFF
TGCAGCGTTGGGGGCGGCACCGGGGAGCTGTTTTTT
>few|-|TRBV6-5|TRBJ2-5
CASSYVSGWLGTQYF
TGTGCCAGCAGTTACGTGTCAGGCTGGCTGGGGACCCAGTACTTC
>many|-|TRBV5-5|TRBJ2-4
CASNDRQPKNIQYF
TGTGCCAGCAACGATCGACAGCCCAAAAACATTCAGTACTTC
>many|TRBD1|TRBV18|TRBJ2-7
CASSPLTGDMYF
TGTGCCAGCTCACCGTTGACAGGGGATATGTACTTC
>-|-|TRBV27|TRBJ2-1
CAGSFWPAAGSYNEQFF
TGTGCCGGCAGTTTTTGGCCTGCGGCGGGAAGCTACAATGAGCAGTTCTTC
>many|-|TRBV29-1|TRBJ2-2
CSVNPGHGTGELFF
TGCAGCGTTAATCCGGGACACGGGACCGGGGAGCTGTTTTTT
>many|-|TRBV28|TRBJ1-2
CASQLDSGDYGYTF
TGTGCCAGCCAGCTAGATTCGGGGGACTATGGCTACACCTTC
>many|TRBD2|TRBV29-1|TRBJ2-1
CSVEIGGGANEQFF
TGCAGCGTTGAAATTGGCGGGGGAGCCAATGAGCAGTTCTTC